This TCR beta chain was observed in a study of shared clonotypes between healthy human individuals. Whole-study findings and limits: Among donors, the sharing of clonotypes was expected to be influenced by sequencing depth. Although depth was large, rarefaction showed that sequencing of the sorted subsets was incomplete.

Running of the assay took place at deep level. Libraries were prepared by immunoSEQ multiplex PCR; TCRdb keeps only in-frame clonotypes and omits some of them. The sample lists over 2 million clones; 90% to 95% were seen once. Per germline, CDR1 MNHEY and CDR2 SVGAGI. V shed 6 bases, J shed 8 bases, and the junction held 11 bases outside the gene matches. The CDR3 contains 15 residues. About this clone itself: The antigen remains undetermined.

The chain carries TRBV6-5 and TRBJ1-4; 8 bases are a match to TRBD1. The clonotype comes from a man aged 18 to 30 in good health. The specimen was naive CD4+ T cells sorted from blood. Subset indicated: CD45RA+ positively selected. CDR3: CASRRTGQGGEKLFF. CDR3 bases: TGTGCCAGCAGAAGAACTGGACAGGGTGGGGAAAAACTGTTTTTT.